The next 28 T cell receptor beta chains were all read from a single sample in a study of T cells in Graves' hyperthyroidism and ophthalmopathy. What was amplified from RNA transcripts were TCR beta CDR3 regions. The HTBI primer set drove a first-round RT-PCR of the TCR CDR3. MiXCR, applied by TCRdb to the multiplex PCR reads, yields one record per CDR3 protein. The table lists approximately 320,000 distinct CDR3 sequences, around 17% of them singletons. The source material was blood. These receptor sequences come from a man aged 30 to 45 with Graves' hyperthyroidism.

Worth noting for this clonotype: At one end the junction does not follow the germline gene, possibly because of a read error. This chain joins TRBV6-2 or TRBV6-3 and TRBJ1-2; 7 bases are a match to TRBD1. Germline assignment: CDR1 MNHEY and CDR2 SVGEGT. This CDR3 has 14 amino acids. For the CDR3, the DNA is TGTGTCAGCAGTTTCTCCGGACAGGACTATGGCTACACCTTC. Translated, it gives CVSSFSGQDYGYTF.

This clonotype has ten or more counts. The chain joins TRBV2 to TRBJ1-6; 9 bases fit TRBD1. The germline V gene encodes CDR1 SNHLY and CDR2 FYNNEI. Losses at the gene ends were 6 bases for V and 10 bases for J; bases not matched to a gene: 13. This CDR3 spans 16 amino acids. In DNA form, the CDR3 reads TGTGCCAGCAGGGGTCAGTCGGACAGGGGTGGGTCACCCCTCCACTTT. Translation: CASRGQSDRGGSPLHF.

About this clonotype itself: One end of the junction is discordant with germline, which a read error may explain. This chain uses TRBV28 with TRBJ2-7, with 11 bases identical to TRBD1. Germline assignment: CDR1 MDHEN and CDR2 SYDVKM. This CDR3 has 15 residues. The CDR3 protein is CASSPGTGGIYEQYF. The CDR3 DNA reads TGTGCTAGCAGCCCCGGGACAGGGGGTATCTACGAGCAGTACTTC.

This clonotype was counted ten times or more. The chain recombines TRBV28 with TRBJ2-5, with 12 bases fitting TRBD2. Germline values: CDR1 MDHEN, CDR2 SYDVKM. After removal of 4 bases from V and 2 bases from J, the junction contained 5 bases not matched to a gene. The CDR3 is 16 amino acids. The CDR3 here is CASSYSSGRVQETQYF. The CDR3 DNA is TGTGCCAGCAGTTATTCTAGCGGGAGGGTTCAAGAGACCCAGTACTTC.

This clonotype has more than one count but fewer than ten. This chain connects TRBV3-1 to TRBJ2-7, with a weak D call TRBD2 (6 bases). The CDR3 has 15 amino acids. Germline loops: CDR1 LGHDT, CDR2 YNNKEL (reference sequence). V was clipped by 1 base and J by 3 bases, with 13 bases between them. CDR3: CASSQGVRGHYEQYF. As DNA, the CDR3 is TGTGCCAGCAGCCAAGGGGTGCGGGGTCACTACGAGCAGTACTTC.

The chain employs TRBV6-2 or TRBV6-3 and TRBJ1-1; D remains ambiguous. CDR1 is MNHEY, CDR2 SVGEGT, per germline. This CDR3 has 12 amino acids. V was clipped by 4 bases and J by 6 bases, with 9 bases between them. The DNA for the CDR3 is TGTGCCAGCAGTTTGGACGGGGCTGAAGCTTTCTTT. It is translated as CASSLDGAEAFF.

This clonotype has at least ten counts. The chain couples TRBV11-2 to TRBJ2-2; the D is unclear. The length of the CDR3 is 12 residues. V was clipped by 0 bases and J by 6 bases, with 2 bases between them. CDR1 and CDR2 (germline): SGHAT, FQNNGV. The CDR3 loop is CASSLDSGELFF. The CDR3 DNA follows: TGTGCCAGCAGCTTAGATTCCGGGGAGCTGTTTTTT.

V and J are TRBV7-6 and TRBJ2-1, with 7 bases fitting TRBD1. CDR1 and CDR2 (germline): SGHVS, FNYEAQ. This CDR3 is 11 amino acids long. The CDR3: CASQGYNEQFF. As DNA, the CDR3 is TGTGCGTCACAGGGGTACAATGAGCAGTTCTTC.

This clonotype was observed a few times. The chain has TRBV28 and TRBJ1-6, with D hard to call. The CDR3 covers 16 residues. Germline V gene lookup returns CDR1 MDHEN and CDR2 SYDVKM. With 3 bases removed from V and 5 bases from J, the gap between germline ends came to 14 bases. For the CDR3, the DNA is TGTGCCAGCAGTTTCTCCCTCGGACTTAATAATTCACCCCTCCACTTT. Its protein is CASSFSLGLNNSPLHF.

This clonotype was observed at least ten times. The CDR3 nucleotides read TGTGCCAGCAGTGCCTTGGGTAACACTGAAGCTTTCTTT. Amino acid sequence: CASSALGNTEAFF. This chain connects TRBV2 to TRBJ1-1, with D hard to call. The CDR3 is made up of 13 amino acids. Trimming removed 4 bases at V and 2 bases at J, with 8 bases between. Germline lookup yields CDR1 SNHLY and CDR2 FYNNEI.

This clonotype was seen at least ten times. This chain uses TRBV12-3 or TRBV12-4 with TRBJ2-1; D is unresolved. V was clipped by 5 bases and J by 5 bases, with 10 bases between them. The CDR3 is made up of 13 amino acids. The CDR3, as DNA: TGTGCCAGCAGTGGCGGACGGGACAATGAGCAGTTCTTC. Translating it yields CASSGGRDNEQFF.

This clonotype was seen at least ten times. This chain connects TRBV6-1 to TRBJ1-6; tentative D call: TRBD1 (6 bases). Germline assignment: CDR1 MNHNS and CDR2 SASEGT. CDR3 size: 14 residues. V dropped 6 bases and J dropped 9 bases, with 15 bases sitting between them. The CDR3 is CASRTGTWGSPLHF. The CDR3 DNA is TGTGCCAGCAGGACCGGGACATGGGGTTCACCCCTCCACTTT.

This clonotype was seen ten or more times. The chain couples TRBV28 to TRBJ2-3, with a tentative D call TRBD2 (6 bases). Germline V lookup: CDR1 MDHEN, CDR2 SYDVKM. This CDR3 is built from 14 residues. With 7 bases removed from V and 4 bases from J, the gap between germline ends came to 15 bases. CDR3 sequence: CASTKIAVPDTQYF. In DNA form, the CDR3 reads TGTGCCAGCACCAAAATAGCGGTTCCAGATACGCAGTATTTT. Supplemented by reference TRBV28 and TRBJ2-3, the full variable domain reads DVKVTQSSRYLVKRTGEKVFLECVQDMDHENMFWYRQDPGLGLRLIYFSYDVKMKEKGDIPEGYSVSREKKERFSLILESASTNQTSMYLCASTKIAVPDTQYFGPGTRLTVL.

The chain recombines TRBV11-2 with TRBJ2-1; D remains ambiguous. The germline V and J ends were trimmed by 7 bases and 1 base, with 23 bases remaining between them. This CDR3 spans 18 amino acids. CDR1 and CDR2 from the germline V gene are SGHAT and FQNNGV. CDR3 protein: CASTSQGPIRLSYNEQFF. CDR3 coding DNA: TGTGCCAGCACCAGCCAAGGGCCCATTCGCCTTTCCTACAATGAGCAGTTCTTC.

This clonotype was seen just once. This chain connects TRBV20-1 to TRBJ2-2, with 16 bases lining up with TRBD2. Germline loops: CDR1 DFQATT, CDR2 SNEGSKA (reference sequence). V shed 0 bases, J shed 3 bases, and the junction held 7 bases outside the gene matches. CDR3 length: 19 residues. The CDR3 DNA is TGCAGTGCTAGAGAAGTGGGACTAGCGGGAGGGACGCACACCGGGGAGCTGTTTTTT. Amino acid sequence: CSAREVGLAGGTHTGELFF.

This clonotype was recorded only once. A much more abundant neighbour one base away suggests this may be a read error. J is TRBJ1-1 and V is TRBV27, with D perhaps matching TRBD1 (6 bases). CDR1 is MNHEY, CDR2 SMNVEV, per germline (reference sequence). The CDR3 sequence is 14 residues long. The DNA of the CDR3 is TGTACCAGCAGTCCCAGGGGTGCGAACACTGAAGCTTTCTTT. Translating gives CTSSPRGANTEAFF.

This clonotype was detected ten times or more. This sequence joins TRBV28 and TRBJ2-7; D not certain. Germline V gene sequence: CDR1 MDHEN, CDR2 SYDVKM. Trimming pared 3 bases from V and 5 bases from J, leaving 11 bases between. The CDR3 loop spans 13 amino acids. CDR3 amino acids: CASSFGQSDEQYF. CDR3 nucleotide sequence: TGTGCCAGCAGTTTCGGGCAGTCAGACGAGCAGTACTTC.

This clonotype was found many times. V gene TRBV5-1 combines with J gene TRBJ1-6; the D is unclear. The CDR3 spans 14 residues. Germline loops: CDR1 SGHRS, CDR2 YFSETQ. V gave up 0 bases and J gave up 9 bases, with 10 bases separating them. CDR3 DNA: TGCGCCAGCAGCTTGGCCGAGGCCTTTTCACCCCTCCACTTT. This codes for CASSLAEAFSPLHF. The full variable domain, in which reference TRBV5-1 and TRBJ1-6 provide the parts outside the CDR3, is KAGVTQTPRYLIKTRGQQVTLSCSPISGHRSVSWYQQTPGQGLQFLFEYFSETQRNKGNFPGRFSGRQFSNSRSEMNVSTLELGDSALYLCASSLAEAFSPLHFGNGTRLTVT.

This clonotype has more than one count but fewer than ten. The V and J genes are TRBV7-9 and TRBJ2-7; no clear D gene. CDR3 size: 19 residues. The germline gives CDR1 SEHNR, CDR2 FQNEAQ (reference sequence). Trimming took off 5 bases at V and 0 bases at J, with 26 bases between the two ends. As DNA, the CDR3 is TGTGCCAGCAGCCCACATTTTGGACCACGATGGGTACACTCCTACGAGCAGTACTTC. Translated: CASSPHFGPRWVHSYEQYF.

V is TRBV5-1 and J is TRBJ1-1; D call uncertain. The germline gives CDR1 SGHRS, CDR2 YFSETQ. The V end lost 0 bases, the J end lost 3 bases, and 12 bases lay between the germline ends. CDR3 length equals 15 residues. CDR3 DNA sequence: TGCGCCAGCAGCTTGGAGGCCATTACGGACACTGAAGCTTTCTTT. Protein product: CASSLEAITDTEAFF.

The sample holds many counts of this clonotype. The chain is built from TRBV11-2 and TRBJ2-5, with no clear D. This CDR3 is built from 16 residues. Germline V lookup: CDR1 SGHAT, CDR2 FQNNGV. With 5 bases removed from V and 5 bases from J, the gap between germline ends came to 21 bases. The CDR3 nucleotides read TGTGCCAGCAGCCCTCAGCCAGAGGCAACTTGGGAGACCCAGTACTTC. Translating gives CASSPQPEATWETQYF.

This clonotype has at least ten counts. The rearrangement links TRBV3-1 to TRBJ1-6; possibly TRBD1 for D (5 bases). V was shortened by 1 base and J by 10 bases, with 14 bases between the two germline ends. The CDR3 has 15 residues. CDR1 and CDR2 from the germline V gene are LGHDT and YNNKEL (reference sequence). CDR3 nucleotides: TGTGCCAGCAGCCAAGGGGGGGATGCCAGATCACCCCTCCACTTT. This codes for CASSQGGDARSPLHF.

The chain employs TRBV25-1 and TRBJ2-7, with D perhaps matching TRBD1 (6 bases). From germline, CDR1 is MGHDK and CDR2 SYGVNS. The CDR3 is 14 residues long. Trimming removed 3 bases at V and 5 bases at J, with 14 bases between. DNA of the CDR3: TGTGCCAGCAGTGATCGACCTTGGGGGCACGAGCAGTACTTC. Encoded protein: CASSDRPWGHEQYF.

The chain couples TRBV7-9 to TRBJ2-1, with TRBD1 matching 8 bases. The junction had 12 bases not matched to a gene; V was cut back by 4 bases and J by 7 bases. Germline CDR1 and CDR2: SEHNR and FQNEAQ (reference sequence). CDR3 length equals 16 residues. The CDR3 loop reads CASSSIIGQGKNEQFF. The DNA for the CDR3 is TGTGCCAGCAGCTCTATAATAGGACAGGGCAAAAATGAGCAGTTCTTC.

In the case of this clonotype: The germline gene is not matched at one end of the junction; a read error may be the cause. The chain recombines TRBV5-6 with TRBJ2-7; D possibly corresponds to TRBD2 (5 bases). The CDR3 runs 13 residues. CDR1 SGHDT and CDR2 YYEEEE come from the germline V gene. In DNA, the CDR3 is TGTGTCAGCAGCCCGGGGTCCTCCTACGAGCAGTACTTC. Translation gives CVSSPGSSYEQYF.

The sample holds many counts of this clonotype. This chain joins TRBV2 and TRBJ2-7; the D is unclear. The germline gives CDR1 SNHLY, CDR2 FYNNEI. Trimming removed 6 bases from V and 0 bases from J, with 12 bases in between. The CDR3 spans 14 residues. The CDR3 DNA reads TGTGCCAGCAGGACGACGGGTAACTCCTACGAGCAGTACTTC. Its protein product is CASRTTGNSYEQYF.

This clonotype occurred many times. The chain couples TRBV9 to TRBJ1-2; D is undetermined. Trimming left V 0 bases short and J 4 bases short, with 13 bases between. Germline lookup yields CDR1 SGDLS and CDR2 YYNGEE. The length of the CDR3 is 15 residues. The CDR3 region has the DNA TGTGCCAGCAGCGTAGATTGGCAGAACTCCTATGGCTACACCTTC. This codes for CASSVDWQNSYGYTF. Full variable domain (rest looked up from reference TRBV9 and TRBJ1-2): DSGVTQTPKHLITATGQRVTLRCSPRSGDLSVYWYQQSLDQGLQFLIQYYNGEERAKGNILERFSAQQFPDLHSELNLSSLELGDSALYFCASSVDWQNSYGYTFGSGTRLTVV.

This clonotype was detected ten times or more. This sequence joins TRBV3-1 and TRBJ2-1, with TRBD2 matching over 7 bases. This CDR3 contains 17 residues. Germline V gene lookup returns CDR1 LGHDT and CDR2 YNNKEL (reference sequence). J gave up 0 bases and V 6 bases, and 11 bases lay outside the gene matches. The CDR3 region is CASSLGRRTSSYNEQFF. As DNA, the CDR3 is TGTGCCAGCAGTCTGGGACGGCGGACTAGCTCCTACAATGAGCAGTTCTTC.